This TCR beta chain emerged from a study of Ad26.COV2.S vaccination and SARS-CoV-2 variants. Concerning this clone: Its target is not known.

The CDR3 totals 15 residues. The junction had 8 bases not matched to a gene; V was cut back by 4 bases and J by 2 bases. Germline CDR1 reads LGHDT; CDR2 reads YNNKEL (reference sequence). Study-wide results and caveats: Individuals receiving vaccine had higher spike-specific TCR breadth than placebo recipients did.

Assay: immunoSEQ multiplex PCR; the TCRdb copy retains only in-frame clones and omits some. Altogether 350,000 to 450,000 clones are present, roughly 94% being singletons, with the ten largest covering roughly 3.9%. This receptor was obtained from a human donor who had recovered from COVID-19. The source material was peripheral blood, sampled after recovery from COVID-19. This chain links TRBV3-1 (or the pseudogene TRBV3-2) with TRBJ2-7; TRBD1 agrees at 7 bases. CDR3 in DNA: TGTGCCAGCAGCCTCAGGGACAGTTACCCCTACGAGCAGTACTTC. This gives the protein CASSLRDSYPYEQYF.